Each of the 24 T cell receptor beta chains below was sequenced from the same sample in a study of T cell responses to AZD1222 COVID-19 vaccine. Method: immunoSEQ multiplex PCR; TCRdb's copy keeps in-frame clones and lacks some. The sample records some 110,000 clones, more than 75% being singletons. This specimen was peripheral blood, taken 28 days after the second AZD1222 dose. The source of these receptors is an adult who received the AZD1222 COVID-19 vaccine.

V is TRBV12-3 or TRBV12-4 and J is TRBJ1-5; D is unresolved. This CDR3 spans 13 amino acids. V was shortened by 8 bases and J by 3 bases, with 11 bases between the two germline ends. CDR3 DNA sequence: TGTGCCAGCGGAGAACGGATCAATCAGCCCCAGCATTTT. Translating gives CASGERINQPQHF.

This clone was found a few times. This chain joins TRBV10-3 and TRBJ1-6; tentative D call: TRBD1 (5 bases). The CDR3 covers 13 residues. Trimming cost V 7 bases and J 8 bases, with 12 bases left between them. Germline CDR1 is ENHRY and CDR2 is SYGVKD. DNA for the CDR3: TGTGCCATCACAGAACGCAGGGATTCACCCCTCCACTTT. Residues: CAITERRDSPLHF.

J is TRBJ1-2 and V is TRBV5-1; D uncertain. The ends were cut back, 4 bases at V and 4 bases at J, with 14 bases in the middle. Germline V gene lookup returns CDR1 SGHRS and CDR2 YFSETQ. The CDR3 has 14 residues. CDR3 loop: CASSVNPGSYGYTF. CDR3 coding DNA: TGCGCCAGCAGCGTCAACCCCGGGAGCTATGGCTACACCTTC. The variable domain in full, with the rest retrieved from reference TRBV5-1 and TRBJ1-2, is KAGVTQTPRYLIKTRGQQVTLSCSPISGHRSVSWYQQTPGQGLQFLFEYFSETQRNKGNFPGRFSGRQFSNSRSEMNVSTLELGDSALYLCASSVNPGSYGYTFGSGTRLTVV.

The chain combines TRBV7-2 with TRBJ1-1; D not resolved. Germline CDR1 is SGHTA and CDR2 is FQGNSA. V gave up 5 bases and J gave up 9 bases, with 16 bases separating them. The CDR3 runs 13 residues. This chain's CDR3 is CASSGRRVEKAFF. The CDR3 coding sequence is TGTGCCAGCAGCGGGAGGAGGGTAGAGAAAGCTTTCTTT.

The chain couples TRBV5-4 to TRBJ2-1; 10 bases align to TRBD1. Unmatched junction bases numbered 2, after V lost 0 bases and J lost 2 bases. Germline CDR1 SGHNT, CDR2 YYREEE (reference sequence). The CDR3 totals 16 residues. CDR3 residues: CASSLVGTGAYNEQFF. CDR3 sequence (DNA): TGTGCCAGCAGCTTGGTAGGGACAGGGGCCTACAATGAGCAGTTCTTC.

The chain carries TRBV4-2 and TRBJ2-2; D is perhaps TRBD1 (5 bases). CDR1 is LGHNA, CDR2 YNFKEQ, per germline. This CDR3 region has 16 residues. Trimming took 4 bases from V and 0 from J, leaving 12 bases between them. DNA of the CDR3: TGTGCCAGCAGCCGACAGACCGAGGCGAACACCGGGGAGCTGTTTTTT. Amino acid sequence: CASSRQTEANTGELFF.

This chain uses TRBV9 with TRBJ1-4; TRBD1 matches at 11 bases. This CDR3 is built from 16 residues. The junction had 3 bases not matched to a gene; V was cut back by 3 bases and J by 2 bases. Germline V gene sequence: CDR1 SGDLS, CDR2 YYNGEE. As DNA, the CDR3 is TGTGCCAGCAGCGGGGGACAGGGGGAGACTAATGAAAAACTGTTTTTT. Protein: CASSGGQGETNEKLFF.

The chain links TRBV29-1 to TRBJ1-1; D unresolved. The CDR3 loop spans 10 amino acids. Germline-derived CDR1 and CDR2 are SQVTM and ANQGSEA. The germline V and J ends were trimmed by 8 bases and 3 bases, with 7 bases remaining between them. DNA of the CDR3: TGCAGCTCCAGAGACACTGAAGCTTTCTTT. This codes for CSSRDTEAFF.

The chain joins TRBV5-1 to TRBJ2-1, with 7 positions matching TRBD2. Germline CDR1 reads SGHRS; CDR2 reads YFSETQ. The CDR3 is 15 residues long. Unmatched junction bases numbered 11, after V lost 4 bases and J lost 7 bases. The CDR3 DNA sequence: TGCGCCAGCAGCGGCTGGGCTAGCGGCGATAATGAGCAGTTCTTC. It yields the protein CASSGWASGDNEQFF.

The chain employs TRBV18 and TRBJ1-6; D is ambiguous. Germline CDR1 KGHSH, CDR2 LQKENI. V was pared by 1 base and J by 6 bases, with 10 bases between. The CDR3 extends over 15 amino acids. The CDR3 here is CASSPREGFNSPLHF. CDR3 DNA sequence: TGTGCCAGCTCACCACGGGAGGGTTTTAATTCACCCCTCCACTTT.

The CDR3 is CASSGGLEAFF. The CDR3 DNA reads as TGTGCCAGCAGTGGGGGGCTTGAAGCTTTCTTT. The chain combines TRBV2 with TRBJ1-1, with D tentatively TRBD1 (6 bases). V was trimmed by 4 bases and J by 7 bases, leaving 7 bases between them. Germline values: CDR1 SNHLY, CDR2 FYNNEI. The CDR3 extends over 11 amino acids.

The V and J genes are TRBV3-1 (or the pseudogene TRBV3-2) and TRBJ1-2; no firm D call. Germline V gene sequence: CDR1 LGHDT, CDR2 YNNKEL (reference sequence). V gave up 1 base and J gave up 6 bases, with 3 bases separating them. The CDR3 totals 11 residues. Here the CDR3 reads CASSQVDGYTF. In nucleotides, the CDR3 is TGTGCCAGCAGCCAAGTGGATGGCTACACCTTC.

The chain combines TRBV7-9 with TRBJ1-1; no clear D. With 1 base removed from V and 4 bases from J, the gap between germline ends came to 13 bases. The V gene's germline CDR1 is SEHNR and CDR2 FQNEAQ (reference sequence). This CDR3 contains 15 residues. The CDR3 loop is CASSLGTGVRTEAFF. The CDR3 DNA is TGTGCCAGCAGCTTAGGGACTGGGGTGCGCACTGAAGCTTTCTTT.

The chain has TRBV6-1 and TRBJ1-2; D not certain. Germline CDR1 reads MNHNS; CDR2 reads SASEGT. The V end was cut by 0 bases, the J end by 2 bases, with 10 bases between. The CDR3 is 15 amino acids. This CDR3 is CASSEAYGRNYGYTF. The CDR3 DNA reads as TGTGCCAGCAGTGAAGCTTATGGCAGGAACTATGGCTACACCTTC.

The chain recombines TRBV29-1 with TRBJ1-2; 10 bases fit TRBD1. V dropped 7 bases and J dropped 6; count of bases not matched to a gene: 5. Germline V lookup: CDR1 SQVTM, CDR2 ANQGSEA. The CDR3 has 12 amino acids. CDR3 loop: CSAGTGADGYTF. CDR3 coding DNA: TGCAGCGCCGGGACAGGGGCAGATGGCTACACCTTC.

The rearrangement joins TRBV7-2 to TRBJ1-6; the D is unclear. Germline V gene lookup returns CDR1 SGHTA and CDR2 FQGNSA. The CDR3 runs 12 residues. V was cut by 5 bases and J by 10 bases, with 9 bases left in between. The CDR3 sequence is CASSGVGSPLHF. CDR3 coding DNA: TGTGCCAGCAGCGGAGTAGGGTCACCCCTCCACTTT.

The V gene is TRBV7-9, the J gene TRBJ1-6, with no clear D. Germline V gives CDR1 SEHNR, CDR2 FQNEAQ (reference sequence). The CDR3 has 15 residues. V was pared by 5 bases and J by 1 base, with 9 bases between. The CDR3 sequence is CASSASGSYNSPLHF. The CDR3 DNA sequence: TGTGCCAGCAGCGCATCCGGGTCCTATAATTCACCCCTCCACTTT.

The CDR3 sequence: CASSFSLLAVKNDLVDTQYF. DNA of the CDR3: TGTGCCAGCAGCTTCTCCTTATTGGCGGTAAAGAACGATTTGGTAGATACGCAGTATTTT. This sequence joins TRBV5-4 and TRBJ2-3; D gene uncertain. CDR3 length: 20 residues. V was shortened by 2 bases and J by 5 bases, with 30 bases between the two germline ends. Germline values: CDR1 SGHNT, CDR2 YYREEE (reference sequence).

J is TRBJ2-5 and V is TRBV6-6; D possibly corresponds to TRBD1 (5 bases). Looked up from germline, CDR1 is MNHNY and CDR2 is SVGAGI (reference sequence). Trimming left V 0 bases short and J 4 bases short, with 9 bases between. The CDR3 totals 14 residues. CDR3 protein: CASSYSQGSETQYF. CDR3 in DNA: TGTGCCAGCAGTTACTCGCAGGGTTCAGAGACCCAGTACTTC.

The chain combines TRBV6-5 with TRBJ2-3; D remains unclear. There are 14 residues in the CDR3. The germline gives CDR1 MNHEY, CDR2 SVGAGI. Trimming removed 6 bases from V and 6 bases from J, with 16 bases in between. The CDR3 DNA reads TGTGCCAGCAGCCTGGGCACCTCATGGGATACGCAGTATTTT. It yields the protein CASSLGTSWDTQYF.

The chain has TRBV6-5 and TRBJ2-3; D remains ambiguous. Germline CDR1 MNHEY, CDR2 SVGAGI. Deletions cut 7 bases from V and 2 bases from J, with 13 bases between. CDR3 length: 14 residues. CDR3 sequence: CASTMGSYTDTQYF. The CDR3, as DNA: TGTGCCAGCACTATGGGCAGTTACACAGATACGCAGTATTTT.

This clone has a single count. The V and J genes are TRBV5-1 and TRBJ1-4; possible D gene TRBD1, 5 bases. The CDR3 is made up of 16 amino acids. Germline lookup yields CDR1 SGHRS and CDR2 YFSETQ. Trimming took 0 bases from V and 7 from J, leaving 16 bases between them. The CDR3 is CASSLDLRQGGEKLFF. The CDR3 nucleotides are TGCGCCAGCAGCTTGGATTTGAGGCAGGGTGGTGAAAAACTGTTTTTT.

The J gene is TRBJ2-2, the V gene TRBV28; 7 positions match TRBD1. CDR3 size: 14 residues. Germline V gene data show CDR1 as MDHEN and CDR2 as SYDVKM. J lost 6 bases, V lost 6 bases, and 7 bases had no gene match. As DNA, the CDR3 is TGTGCCAGCAGCACGGGACAGCCGGCCGGGGAGCTGTTTTTT. It is translated as CASSTGQPAGELFF.

The chain couples TRBV30 to TRBJ2-5; TRBD1 might be the D (6 bases). The CDR3 consists of 14 residues. Germline lookup yields CDR1 GTSNPN and CDR2 SVGIG (reference sequence). Trimming shortened V by 0 bases and J by 5 bases, and 13 bases separated the two germline ends. Written as DNA, the CDR3 is TGTGCCTGGAGTGTAGGCAGGGGCAGGGAGACCCAGTACTTC. This codes for CAWSVGRGRETQYF.